This T cell receptor (beta chain) was retrieved from a study of CD8+CD57+ T cells in acquired aplastic anemia. Findings and caveats of the study: For CD8+ Simpson's diversity, patients and controls showed no significant difference. Patients and controls turned out to have roughly 31 CD8+ CDR3 sequences in common.

This clonotype turned up a few times. Its specificity is unknown. Genomic DNA, serving as template, underwent TCR beta VDJ and CDR3 profiling. TCRdb re-derived calls from the reads in MiXCR, one entry per CDR3 protein. The table lists 400,000 to 600,000 distinct CDR3 sequences, about a third of them singletons. Sequencing involved patients with CD8+CD57+ cell expansion previously shown by flow cytometry. The study sampled blood from patients who had received no therapy. Trimming removed 4 bases from V and 3 bases from J; junction bases left unmatched: 6. CDR1 SGHRS and CDR2 YFSETQ come from the germline V gene. The CDR3 runs to 14 residues.

The receptor was isolated from a human donor with aplastic anemia. The chain uses TRBV5-1 and TRBJ2-5; TRBD2 agrees at 7 bases. The sequenced material came from sorted CD4+, CD8+, or CD8+CD57+ T cells (not recorded which) from PBMCs. CDR3 nucleotide sequence: TGCGCCAGCAGCCTGGTGAGCGGGGAAGAGACCCAGTACTTC. This translates into CASSLVSGEETQYF.